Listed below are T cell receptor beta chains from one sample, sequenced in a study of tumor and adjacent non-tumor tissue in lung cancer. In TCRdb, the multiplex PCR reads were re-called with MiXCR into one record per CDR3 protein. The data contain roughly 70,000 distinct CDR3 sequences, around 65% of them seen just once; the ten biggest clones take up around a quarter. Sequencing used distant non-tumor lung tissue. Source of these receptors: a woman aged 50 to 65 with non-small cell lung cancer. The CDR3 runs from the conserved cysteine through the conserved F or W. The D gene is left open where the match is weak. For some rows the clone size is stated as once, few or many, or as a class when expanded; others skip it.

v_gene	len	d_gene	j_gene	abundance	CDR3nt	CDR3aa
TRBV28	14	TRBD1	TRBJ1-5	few	TGTGCCAGCACTTGGGGACAGAGCAATCAGCCCCAGCATTTT	CASTWGQSNQPQHF
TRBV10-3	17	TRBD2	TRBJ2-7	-	TGTACCATCAGGGAGGGGTATGGGACCGCGAGCTTCTACGAGCAGTACTTC	CTIREGYGTASFYEQYF
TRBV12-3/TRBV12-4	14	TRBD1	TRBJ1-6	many	TGTGCCAGCAGCCTAGCAGGGGGGAATTCACCCCTCCACTTT	CASSLAGGNSPLHF
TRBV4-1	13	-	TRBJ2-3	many	TGCGCCAGCAGCCAAGATCGGTTAGATACGCAGTATTTT	CASSQDRLDTQYF
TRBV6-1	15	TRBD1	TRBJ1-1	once	TGTGCCAACAGCCCCGCAGGGGGAGGACAAATTGAAGCTTTCTTT	CANSPAGGGQIEAFF
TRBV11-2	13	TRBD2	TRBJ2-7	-	TGTGCCAGCAGTTTAGGACTAGCGAACGAGCAGCACTTC	CASSLGLANEQHF
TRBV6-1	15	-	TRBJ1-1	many	TGTGCCAGCAGTGAGAAACAGGGTATGAACACTGAAGCTTTCTTT	CASSEKQGMNTEAFF
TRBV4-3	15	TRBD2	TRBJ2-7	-	TGCGCCAGCAGCCGCGGAACGGGCGGGAGCCACGAGCAGTACTTC	CASSRGTGGSHEQYF
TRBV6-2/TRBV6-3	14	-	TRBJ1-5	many	TGTGCCAGTTGGACCCAGGGAGACAATCAGCCCCAGCATTTT	CASWTQGDNQPQHF
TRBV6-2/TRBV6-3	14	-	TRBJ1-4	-	TGTGTCAGCAACCGAGCATCAGGCGTGGAAAAACTGTTTTTT	CVSNRASGVEKLFF
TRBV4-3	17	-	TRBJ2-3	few	TGCGCCAGCAGCCAAGATTTTCGGGAGCGGAGGACAGATACGCAGTATTTT	CASSQDFRERRTDTQYF
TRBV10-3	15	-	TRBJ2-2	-	TGTGCCATCAGTGACAGGAGGAAAAACACCGGGGAGTCGTTTTTT	CAISDRRKNTGESFF
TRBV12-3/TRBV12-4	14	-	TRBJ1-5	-	TGTGCCAGCAATGACACAGGTGGTAATCAGCTCCAGCAGTTT	CASNDTGGNQLQQF
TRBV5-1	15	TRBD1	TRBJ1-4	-	TGCGCCAGCAGCTTGAGGACAGGGGGTGGAGAAAAACTGTTTTTT	CASSLRTGGGEKLFF
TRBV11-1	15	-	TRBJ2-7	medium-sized	TGTGCCAGCAGCTTAGCCGGGACTGTAACCTACGAGCAGTACTTC	CASSLAGTVTYEQYF
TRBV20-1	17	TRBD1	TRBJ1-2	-	TGCAGTGCTAGAACCACATCTGGACAGGACCCCAACTATGGCTACACCTTC	CSARTTSGQDPNYGYTF
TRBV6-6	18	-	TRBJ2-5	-	TGCGCCTTTCAACCCTCGGCACGCCATATGGGAGAGGGAGAGACCCAGTACTTC	CAFQPSARHMGEGETQYF
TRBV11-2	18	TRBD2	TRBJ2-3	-	TGTGTCAGCAGCTCGGGTTGTTCGGGACTAGCGGGAAGGGTCGCCCAGTATTTT	CVSSSGCSGLAGRVAQYF
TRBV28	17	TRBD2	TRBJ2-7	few	TGTGCCACCAAGAGTCCCGTCGGAGCGGGAGGGCCCTCCGAGCAGTACTTC	CATKSPVGAGGPSEQYF
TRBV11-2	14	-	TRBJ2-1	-	TGTGCCAGTAGCTTATTACTAACGGGGAATGAGCAGTTCTTC	CASSLLLTGNEQFF
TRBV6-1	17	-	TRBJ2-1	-	TGTGCCAGCAGTGAATTCTACGCATTAAGCTCATACAATGAGCAGTTCTTC	CASSEFYALSSYNEQFF
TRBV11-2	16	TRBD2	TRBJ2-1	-	TGTGGCAGTAGCCTAATGACCGGGACTAGCGGACCAGGGCAGTTCTTC	CGSSLMTGTSGPGQFF
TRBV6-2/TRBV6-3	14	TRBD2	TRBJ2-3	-	TGTGTCAGCAAACTAGCGGAAATCACAGATACGCAGTATTTT	CVSKLAEITDTQYF
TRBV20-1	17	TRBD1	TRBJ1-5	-	TGCAGTGCTCCCTCCCTGAGGGGGCACGGAGTGGGTCAGCCCCAGCATTTT	CSAPSLRGHGVGQPQHF
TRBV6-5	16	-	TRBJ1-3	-	TGTGCCAGCAGCCCTTTTATGGGGGCAGGTGGGAACACCATATATTTT	CASSPFMGAGGNTIYF
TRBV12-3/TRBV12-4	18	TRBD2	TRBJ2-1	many	TGTGCCAGCAGGCAACTACGCCCGGGACTAGCGGGACTCCATGAGCAGTTCTTC	CASRQLRPGLAGLHEQFF
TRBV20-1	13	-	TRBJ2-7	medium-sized	TGCAGTGCCGCCCAAGGACTACCCTACGAGCAGTACTTC	CSAAQGLPYEQYF